These 4 T cell receptor beta chains share one sample of origin, sequenced in a study of cytomegalovirus exposure and HLA in healthy donors. The PCR employed 60 Vbeta primers together with 13 Jbeta primers. Profiling relied on immunoSEQ multiplex PCR, and the TCRdb table lists in-frame clones only, not all of them. The repertoire consists of 85,000 to 120,000 clones, with 71% occurring once and the leading ten covering roughly 2.8%. Sequencing used PBMCs. These receptors all stem from a female donor in good health and CMV-seronegative.

The chain uses TRBV7-6 and TRBJ2-1; TRBD2 matches at 14 bases. Germline assignment: CDR1 SGHVS and CDR2 FNYEAQ. The CDR3 extends over 15 amino acids. V lost 5 bases to trimming and J lost 9 bases; unmatched junction nucleotides: 6. CDR3 bases: TGTGCCAGCAGCCTGGGACTAGCGGGAGTGGGTGAGCAGTTCTTC. Its protein product is CASSLGLAGVGEQFF.

The DNA for the CDR3 is TGCGCCAGCAGCTTAGAACTAGCTGGCACAGATACGCAGTATTTT. Encoded protein: CASSLELAGTDTQYF. The V gene is TRBV5-1, the J gene TRBJ2-3, with D possibly matching TRBD2 (6 bases). V was pared by 2 bases and J by 1 base, with 11 bases between. This CDR3 has 15 amino acids. Germline CDR1 and CDR2: SGHRS and YFSETQ.

The chain joins TRBV7-8 to TRBJ1-1; D call uncertain. This CDR3 contains 13 residues. The germline V gene has CDR1 SGHVS and CDR2 FQNEAQ. V lost 1 base, J lost 5 bases, and 8 bases lay in between. The CDR3 spells CASSLGPVTEAFF. CDR3 sequence (DNA): TGTGCCAGCAGCTTAGGTCCGGTAACTGAAGCTTTCTTT.

The rearrangement uses TRBV5-5 and TRBJ2-7; D is uncertain. Trimming cost V 4 bases and J 5 bases, with 7 bases left between them. The germline V gene encodes CDR1 SGHKS and CDR2 YYEKEE (reference sequence). CDR3 length: 11 residues. CDR3 nucleotide sequence: TGTGCCAGCAGCACGGAGCACGAGCAGTACTTC. Translated, it gives CASSTEHEQYF.